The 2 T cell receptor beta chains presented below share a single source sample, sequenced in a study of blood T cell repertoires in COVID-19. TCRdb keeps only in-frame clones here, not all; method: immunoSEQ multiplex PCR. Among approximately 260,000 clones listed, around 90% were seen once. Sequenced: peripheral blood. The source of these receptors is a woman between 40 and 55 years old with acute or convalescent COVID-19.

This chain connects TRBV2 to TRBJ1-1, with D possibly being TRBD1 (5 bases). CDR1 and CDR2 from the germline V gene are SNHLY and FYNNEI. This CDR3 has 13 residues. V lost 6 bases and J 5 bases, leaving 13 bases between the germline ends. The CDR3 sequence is CASSMAGKTEAFF. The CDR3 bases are TGTGCCAGCAGCATGGCAGGGAAGACTGAAGCTTTCTTT. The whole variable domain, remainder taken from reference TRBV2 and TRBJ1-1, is EPEVTQTPSHQVTQMGQEVILRCVPISNHLYFYWYRQILGQKVEFLVSFYNNEISEKSEIFDDQFSVERPDGSNFTLKIRSTKLEDSAMYFCASSMAGKTEAFFGQGTRLTVV.

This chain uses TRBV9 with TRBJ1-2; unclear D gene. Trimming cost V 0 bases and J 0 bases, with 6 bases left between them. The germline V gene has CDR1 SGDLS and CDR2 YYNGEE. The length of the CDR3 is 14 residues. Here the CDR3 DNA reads TGTGCCAGCAGCGTAGTACAGCCTAACTATGGCTACACCTTC. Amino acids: CASSVVQPNYGYTF. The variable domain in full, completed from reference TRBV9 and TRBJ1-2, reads DSGVTQTPKHLITATGQRVTLRCSPRSGDLSVYWYQQSLDQGLQFLIQYYNGEERAKGNILERFSAQQFPDLHSELNLSSLELGDSALYFCASSVVQPNYGYTFGSGTRLTVV.